This record looks at one T cell receptor (beta chain) sequence and its context. Antigen: not known. V dropped 6 bases and J dropped 1; count of bases not matched to a gene: 8. The CDR3 runs 15 residues. Germline V gene lookup returns CDR1 KGHSH and CDR2 LQKENI. These data come from a study of OX40 agonist ivuxolimab in advanced cancers. Study outcomes and limitations: Among the lowest peripheral clonal expansion occurred in 0.1-3.0 mg/kg partial responders.

Individuals having autoimmune disease history or systemic immunosuppression were not enrolled. Sequencing used immunoSEQ multiplex PCR; TCRdb keeps in-frame clones, though not all of them. This table holds about 82,000 clones, around four fifths found once. The V call is TRBV18, the J call TRBJ2-5, with 7 nucleotides matching TRBD1. Sequenced here: CD4+ or CD8+ T cells sorted from blood, sampled in a trial of the OX40 agonist ivuxolimab. The clonotype was recovered from an adult with an advanced solid tumor such as melanoma, head and neck, liver or kidney cancer. DNA for the CDR3: TGTGCCAGCTCGCTGATGGGACAGCTCCAAGAGACCCAGTACTTC. This gives the protein CASSLMGQLQETQYF.